A single TCR beta chain is shown here with its context. Its antigen remains undetermined. No clone much larger than this one lies a single base away; base qualities are absent. The CDR3 regions of human TCRbeta chains were analyzed by immunosequencing. In the paper's pipeline: TCRs in the repertoires were matched against a reference library of SARS-CoV-2-specific TCRs that had been generated with the MIRA antigen-specificity platform. Breadth meant the fraction of unique TCRs that were SARS-CoV-2-associated, whereas depth meant the fraction of total T cells that were SARS-CoV-2-associated. Each spike-specific TCR was assigned to its reactive spike region and to a CD4 or CD8 class using the MIRA data. Log10-transformed breadth and depth values were compared by one-way ANOVA with Sidak's multiple comparisons tests. Imported from immuneACCESS, the table was reduced by TCRdb to in-frame sequences with V and J called. These copies leave out some clones; in studies compared against another copy, an unresolved V gene accounts for under half, and the cause of the remainder is not known. V, J and clone size derive from that table, while D and trimming were established from the DNA sequence. The sample table shows 150,000 to 200,000 clones, and over 80% are seen once. The ten biggest clones cover 2.5% to 3% of the sample.

The sample is drawn from a study of T cell responses to AZD1222 COVID-19 vaccine (dated by TCRdb to the early 2020s). Some background on the complete study: TCR sequencing was performed for roughly 250 trial participants, of whom some 200 were given two doses of AZD1222 and approximately 26 were given two doses of MenACWY control vaccine. Trial participants were enrolled into age subgroups of 18-55, 56-69 and 70-plus years, which contained about 160, 30 and 59 TCR-sequenced participants, respectively.

Beyond this particular receptor, the publication reports: The 56-69-year group was small, and its depth increase did not reach significance, likely because of low power. Only six or seven AZD1222 recipients were SARS-CoV-2 seropositive at baseline, limiting conclusions about previously exposed vaccinees. The whole spike protein was spanned by vaccine-associated CD4 TCRs, and dominant responses were seen in regions 160-218 and 743-854. Participants were mostly white British and included more females than males, and it was suggested by the authors that clonal diversity may have been underestimated. No day 14 peak-response samples were available, so repertoires were characterized only after the peak T cell response. Nearly half of unique spike-specific TCRs reportedly recognized epitopes outside regions mutated in the B.1.351 and B.1.1.7 variants. A significant rise in spike-specific TCR breadth and depth was observed after two AZD1222 doses relative to day 0 and relative to MenACWY recipients.

The sample's time point label is to be understood as: baseline before first vaccination. Explained via the paper, the treatment or condition label denotes: meningococcal conjugate vaccine given as trial control. Samples from vaccinated people were obtained from the UK trials COV001 and COV002, which included a single-blind randomized controlled phase 2/3 trial of AZD1222 (ChAdOx1 nCoV-19) in healthy adults. Trial participant PBMC samples were collected at day 0 and day 28 after the second dose for TCRbeta chain sequencing. Cut back by 1 base and 3 bases, the V and J ends lie 9 bases apart. Per the germline V gene (reference sequence), GTSNPN is the CDR1 and SVGIG is the CDR2. Measured from the cysteine to the phenylalanine, the CDR3 is 13 residues long. Only the CDR3 part of the read is kept: 39 bases, read in frame from the first base.

This chain joins TRBV30 to TRBJ1-1; 5 matching bases give a weak D call of TRBD1. The clonotype originates from an adult in good health. The material was peripheral blood, obtained on day 0 of MenACWY control vaccination. Here the CDR3 is given as CAWSGQHDTEAFF. The sequence in DNA is TGTGCCTGGAGTGGACAGCATGACACTGAAGCTTTCTTT.